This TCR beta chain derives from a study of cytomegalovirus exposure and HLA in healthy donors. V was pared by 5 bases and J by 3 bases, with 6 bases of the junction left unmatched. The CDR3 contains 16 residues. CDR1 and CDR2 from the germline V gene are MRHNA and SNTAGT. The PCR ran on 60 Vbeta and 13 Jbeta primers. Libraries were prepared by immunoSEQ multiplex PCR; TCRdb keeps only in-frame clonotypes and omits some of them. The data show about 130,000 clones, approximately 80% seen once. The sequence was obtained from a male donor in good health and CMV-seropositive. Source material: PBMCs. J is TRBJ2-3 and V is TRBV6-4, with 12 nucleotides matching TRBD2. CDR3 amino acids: CASSLAGGPGTDTQYF. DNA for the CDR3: TGTGCCAGCAGTCTAGCGGGAGGGCCAGGGACAGATACGCAGTATTTT.